This T cell receptor beta chain was sequenced in a study of T cells in Graves' hyperthyroidism and ophthalmopathy. General study results and limits: Most thyroid clonotypes expanded above 0.001 appeared in blood too.

Of note for this clonotype: Its antigen is unknown.

Those with hyperthyroidism were 18 to 65 years old, newly diagnosed, and ill for under 2 months. Used for diagnoses were clinical symptoms, serum thyroxine and TRAb, thyroid ultrasound and orbital computed tomography. The PBMCs had their origin in 10 ml of fresh peripheral blood. Amplified TCR beta CDR3 regions came from RNA transcripts. When the TCR CDR3 underwent first-round RT-PCR, the HTBI primer set was used. TCRdb passed the multiplex PCR reads through MiXCR, listing each CDR3 protein once. Here the sample spans about 360,000 distinct CDR3 sequences, 15% to 18% being singletons. The CDR3 runs to 11 residues. The germline V gene encodes CDR1 DFQATT and CDR2 SNEGSKA (reference sequence). The V and J ends lost 3 bases and 14 bases respectively, with 16 bases between them.

V and J are TRBV20-1 and TRBJ1-2; D call uncertain. The specimen sequenced was blood. The clonotype comes from a woman aged 18 to 35 with Graves' hyperthyroidism that later progressed to Graves' ophthalmopathy. CDR3 protein: CSASFAPLITF. CDR3 in DNA: TGCAGTGCTAGCTTCGCCCCACTTATTACCTTC.